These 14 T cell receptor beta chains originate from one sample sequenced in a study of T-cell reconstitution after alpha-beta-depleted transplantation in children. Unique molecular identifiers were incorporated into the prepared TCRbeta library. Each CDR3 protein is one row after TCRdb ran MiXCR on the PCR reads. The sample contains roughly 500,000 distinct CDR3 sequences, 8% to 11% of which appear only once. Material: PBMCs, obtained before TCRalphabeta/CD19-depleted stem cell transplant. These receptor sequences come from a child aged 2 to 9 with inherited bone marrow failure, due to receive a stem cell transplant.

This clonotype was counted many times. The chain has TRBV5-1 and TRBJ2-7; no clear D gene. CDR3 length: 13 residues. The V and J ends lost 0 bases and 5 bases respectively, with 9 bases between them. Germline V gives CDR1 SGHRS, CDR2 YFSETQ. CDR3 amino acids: CASSLGSQDEQYF. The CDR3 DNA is TGCGCCAGCAGCTTGGGGTCCCAGGACGAGCAGTACTTC.

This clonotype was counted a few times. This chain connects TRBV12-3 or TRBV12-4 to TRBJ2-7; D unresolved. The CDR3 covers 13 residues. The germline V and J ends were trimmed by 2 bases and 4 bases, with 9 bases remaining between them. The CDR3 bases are TGTGCCAGCAGTTTAATGAATGGATACGAGCAGTACTTC. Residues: CASSLMNGYEQYF.

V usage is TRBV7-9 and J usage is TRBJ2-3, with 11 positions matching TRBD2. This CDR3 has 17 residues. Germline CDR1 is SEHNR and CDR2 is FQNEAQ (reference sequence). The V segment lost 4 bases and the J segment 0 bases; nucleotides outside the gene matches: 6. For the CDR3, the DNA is TGTGCCAGCAGCTATCCGACTAGCGGGAAGAGCACAGATACGCAGTATTTT. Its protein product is CASSYPTSGKSTDTQYF.

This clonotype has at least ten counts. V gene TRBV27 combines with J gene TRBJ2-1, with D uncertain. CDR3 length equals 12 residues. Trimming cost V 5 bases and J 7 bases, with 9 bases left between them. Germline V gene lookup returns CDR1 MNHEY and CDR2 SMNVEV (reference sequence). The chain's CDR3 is CASSGVLNEQFF. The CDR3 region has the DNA TGTGCCAGCAGTGGTGTCCTGAATGAGCAGTTCTTC.

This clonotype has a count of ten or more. This chain's CDR3 is CSAKRSTYEQYF. The CDR3 nucleotides are TGCAGTGCTAAGCGAAGTACCTACGAGCAGTACTTC. V usage is TRBV20-1 and J usage is TRBJ2-7; the D is unclear. CDR1 is DFQATT, CDR2 SNEGSKA, per germline (reference sequence). This CDR3 comprises 12 residues. With 4 bases removed from V and 2 bases from J, the gap between germline ends came to 9 bases.

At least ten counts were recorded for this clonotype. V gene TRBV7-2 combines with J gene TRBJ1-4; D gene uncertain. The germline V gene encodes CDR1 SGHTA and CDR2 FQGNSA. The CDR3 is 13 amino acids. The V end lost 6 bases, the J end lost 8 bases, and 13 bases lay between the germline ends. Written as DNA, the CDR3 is TGTGCCAGCAGATTGGACCCGGGAGAAAAACTGTTTTTT. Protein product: CASRLDPGEKLFF.

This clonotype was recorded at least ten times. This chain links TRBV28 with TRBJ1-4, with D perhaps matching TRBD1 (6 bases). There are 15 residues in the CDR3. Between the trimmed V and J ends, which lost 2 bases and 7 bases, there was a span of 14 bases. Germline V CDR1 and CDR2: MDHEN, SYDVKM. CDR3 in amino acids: CASSLEGVAVEKLFF. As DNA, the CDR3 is TGTGCCAGCAGTTTAGAGGGGGTTGCGGTTGAAAAACTGTTTTTT.

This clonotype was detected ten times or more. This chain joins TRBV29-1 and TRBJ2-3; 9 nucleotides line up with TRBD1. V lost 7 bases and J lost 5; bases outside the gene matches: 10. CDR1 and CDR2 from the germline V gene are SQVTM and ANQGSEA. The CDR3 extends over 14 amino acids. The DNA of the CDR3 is TGCAGCGGAGTGGGACAGGGATATGGAGATACGCAGTATTTT. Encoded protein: CSGVGQGYGDTQYF.

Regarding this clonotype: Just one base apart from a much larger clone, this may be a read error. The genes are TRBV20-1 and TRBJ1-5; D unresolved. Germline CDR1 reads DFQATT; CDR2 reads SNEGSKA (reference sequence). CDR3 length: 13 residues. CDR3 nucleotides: TGCGGTGCTAGAGAACACGATAATCAGCCCCAGCATTTT. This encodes CGAREHDNQPQHF.

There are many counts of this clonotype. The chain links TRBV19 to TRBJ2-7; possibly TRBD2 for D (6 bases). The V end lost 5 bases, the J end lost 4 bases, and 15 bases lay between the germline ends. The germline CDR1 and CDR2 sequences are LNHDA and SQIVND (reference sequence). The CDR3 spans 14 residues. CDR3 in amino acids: CASSPSGSGYEQYF. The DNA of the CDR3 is TGTGCCAGTAGTCCTTCCGGGAGTGGGTACGAGCAGTACTTC.

The CDR3, as DNA: TGCAGCGTTGACACGGTTTTGGGCGAGCAGTACTTC. The encoded protein is CSVDTVLGEQYF. The chain is built from TRBV29-1 and TRBJ2-7; D gene unclear. CDR1 is SQVTM, CDR2 ANQGSEA, per germline. There are 12 residues in the CDR3. Trimming removed 3 bases at V and 6 bases at J, with 12 bases between.

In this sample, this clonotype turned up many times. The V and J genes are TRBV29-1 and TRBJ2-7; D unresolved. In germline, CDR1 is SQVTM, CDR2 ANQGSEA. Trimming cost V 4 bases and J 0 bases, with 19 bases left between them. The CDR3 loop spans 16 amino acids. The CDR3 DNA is TGCAGCGTTGTCCTACCTGAACAGTCCCTCTCCTACGAGCAGTACTTC. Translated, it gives CSVVLPEQSLSYEQYF.

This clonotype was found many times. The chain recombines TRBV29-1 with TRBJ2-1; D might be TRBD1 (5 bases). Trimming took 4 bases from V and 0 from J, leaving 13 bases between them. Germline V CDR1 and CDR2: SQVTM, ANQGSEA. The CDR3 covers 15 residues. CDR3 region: CSVVGEMSSYNEQFF. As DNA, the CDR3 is TGCAGCGTTGTAGGGGAAATGAGCTCCTACAATGAGCAGTTCTTC.

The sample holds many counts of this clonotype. The CDR3 DNA follows: TGTGCCAGCAGCCCCTCGGCCGGGACAGGTCGGGGCTACACCTTC. Amino acids: CASSPSAGTGRGYTF. The V call is TRBV7-9, the J call TRBJ1-2, with 8 positions matching TRBD1. With V trimmed by 5 bases and J by 8 bases, 13 bases remained unmatched. The CDR3 totals 15 residues. Germline values: CDR1 SEHNR, CDR2 FQNEAQ (reference sequence).